This TCR beta chain emerged from a study of blood T cell repertoires in COVID-19. Turning to the study itself: Acute and convalescent COVID-19 specimens originated in the United States, Italy and Spain. T cells, B-cell-depleted T cells, or PBMCs supplied cDNA or gDNA.

Germline-derived CDR1 and CDR2 are SGHTA and FQGNSA. This CDR3 has 14 amino acids. V was shortened by 4 bases and J by 0 bases, with 10 bases between the two germline ends. Original methodology: Quantification of nucleated cells was approximated via reference gene primer amplification. Sequenced by immunoSEQ multiplex PCR; TCRdb stores in-frame clones only, minus some. Clone size and the V and J calls come from that table; the DNA yielded D and trimming. The table shows roughly 15,000 clones, with roughly 87% occurring only once. The rearrangement joins TRBV7-2 to TRBJ2-7; D perhaps matches TRBD2 (6 bases). This receptor was taken from a human donor with active COVID-19. The donor label of this sample is uncertain. The sequenced sample consisted of peripheral blood. The CDR3 region has the DNA TGTGCCAGCAGCTCGCCGGGACTCTCCTACGAGCAGTACTTC. Amino acids: CASSSPGLSYEQYF. Drawing the rest from reference TRBV7-2 and TRBJ2-7, the complete variable domain is GAGVSQSPSNKVTEKGKDVELRCDPISGHTALYWYRQSLGQGLEFLIYFQGNSAPDKSGLPSDRFSAERTGGSVSTLTIQRTQQEDSAVYLCASSSPGLSYEQYFGPGTRLTVT.